This is a list of T cell receptor beta chains from one sample in a study of cytomegalovirus exposure and HLA in healthy donors. TCRdb's copy holds only in-frame clones and misses some; the assay was immunoSEQ multiplex PCR. The table has 200,000 to 300,000 clones, roughly 87% seen once. Input material: PBMCs. The receptors were sampled from a man younger than 30 in good health and CMV-seropositive. The CDR3 runs from the conserved cysteine through the conserved F or W. D genes are given only for firm matches. Size is omitted from some rows. Given values are once, few, many or a class for expanded clones.

D: .
V: TRBV5-6
J: TRBJ2-5
length: 16
size: .
CDR3: CASSLEKGSQGGTQYF
DNA: TGTGCCAGCAGCTTGGAAAAGGGGTCCCAGGGGGGGACCCAGTACTTC

D: .
V: TRBV7-2
J: TRBJ2-7
length: 15
size: .
CDR3: CASSLLFGGLYEQYF
DNA: TGTGCCAGCAGCTTACTGTTCGGGGGGCTGTACGAGCAGTACTTC

D: .
V: TRBV4-1
J: TRBJ1-2
length: 16
size: .
CDR3: CASSQENGRVGYGYTF
DNA: TGCGCCAGCAGCCAAGAAAACGGCAGGGTCGGCTATGGCTACACCTTC

D: .
V: TRBV7-9
J: TRBJ2-3
length: 13
size: .
CDR3: CASSSTETDTQYF
DNA: TGTGCCAGCAGCTCGACCGAAACAGATACGCAGTATTTT

D: .
V: TRBV5-6
J: TRBJ1-2
length: 14
size: .
CDR3: CASSSSGRARGYTF
DNA: TGTGCCAGCAGTTCATCCGGCAGGGCTCGTGGCTACACCTTC

D: TRBD2
V: TRBV5-1
J: TRBJ2-1
length: 15
size: .
CDR3: CASSLAAGGHNEQFF
DNA: TGCGCCAGCAGCTTGGCAGCGGGAGGGCACAATGAGCAGTTCTTC

D: TRBD2
V: TRBV28
J: TRBJ2-3
length: 14
size: .
CDR3: CATGGGASTDTQYF
DNA: TGTGCCACCGGCGGGGGGGCTAGCACAGATACGCAGTATTTT

D: .
V: TRBV6-9
J: TRBJ2-1
length: 14
size: few
CDR3: CASSSGGTFDEQFF
DNA: TGTGCCAGCAGTTCCGGCGGGACTTTTGATGAGCAGTTCTTC

D: .
V: TRBV7-9
J: TRBJ2-3
length: 15
size: .
CDR3: CASGKGGSSTDTQYF
DNA: TGTGCCAGCGGCAAAGGGGGATCTAGCACAGATACGCAGTATTTT

D: .
V: TRBV5-4
J: TRBJ2-2
length: 13
size: .
CDR3: CASSGRRTGELFF
DNA: TGTGCCAGCAGCGGAAGGAGGACCGGGGAGCTGTTTTTT

D: TRBD1
V: TRBV5-4
J: TRBJ2-5
length: 17
size: .
CDR3: CASRQTLTGGQEETQYF
DNA: TGTGCCAGCAGACAGACTTTGACAGGGGGCCAGGAAGAGACCCAGTACTTC

D: TRBD1
V: TRBV15
J: TRBJ2-1
length: 16
size: .
CDR3: CATSRDQGAVANEQFF
DNA: TGTGCCACCAGCAGAGATCAGGGGGCGGTCGCCAATGAGCAGTTCTTC

D: .
V: TRBV6-1
J: TRBJ2-3
length: 14
size: .
CDR3: CAGGEAVAADTQYF
DNA: TGTGCCGGCGGAGAGGCGGTGGCGGCAGATACGCAGTATTTT

D: TRBD2
V: TRBV5-3
J: TRBJ2-7
length: 14
size: .
CDR3: CARSSRAGSYEQYF
DNA: TGTGCCAGAAGCTCCCGAGCGGGGTCCTACGAGCAGTACTTC

D: TRBD1
V: TRBV2
J: TRBJ1-2
length: 15
size: once
CDR3: CASSELRDSLYGYTF
DNA: TGTGCCAGCAGTGAATTGCGGGACAGCCTCTATGGCTACACCTTC

D: TRBD2
V: TRBV2
J: TRBJ2-1
length: 14
size: .
CDR3: CASSLAATYNEQFF
DNA: TGTGCCAGCAGCCTAGCGGCAACCTACAATGAGCAGTTCTTC

D: .
V: TRBV10-3
J: TRBJ2-7
length: 13
size: many
CDR3: CAISEVGGGEQYF
DNA: TGTGCCATCAGTGAGGTGGGGGGAGGCGAGCAGTACTTC

D: .
V: TRBV5-4
J: TRBJ2-1
length: 14
size: .
CDR3: CASSLRYTYNEQFF
DNA: TGTGCCAGCAGCTTGAGGTATACCTACAATGAGCAGTTCTTC

D: TRBD2
V: TRBV15
J: TRBJ2-7
length: 15
size: once
CDR3: CATSRGASGKYEQYF
DNA: TGTGCCACCAGCAGAGGGGCTAGCGGGAAGTACGAGCAGTACTTC

D: .
V: TRBV28
J: TRBJ2-7
length: 12
size: .
CDR3: CASWDGDYEQYF
DNA: TGTGCCAGCTGGGACGGAGACTACGAGCAGTACTTC

D: .
V: TRBV9
J: TRBJ2-5
length: 15
size: .
CDR3: CASSVEGQAGETQYF
DNA: TGTGCCAGCAGCGTAGAGGGGCAGGCAGGGGAGACCCAGTACTTC

D: TRBD2
V: TRBV29-1
J: TRBJ2-3
length: 16
size: .
CDR3: CSVEPHLDGRSDTQYF
DNA: TGCAGCGTTGAACCCCACCTTGACGGGAGGTCTGATACGCAGTATTTT

D: .
V: TRBV27
J: TRBJ2-2
length: 13
size: .
CDR3: CASSPWLDGELFF
DNA: TGTGCCAGCAGCCCATGGCTGGACGGGGAGCTGTTTTTT

D: TRBD1
V: TRBV5-1
J: TRBJ2-7
length: 18
size: .
CDR3: CASSLVAGGGRFSYEQYF
DNA: TGCGCCAGCAGCTTGGTGGCAGGGGGCGGACGTTTCTCCTACGAGCAGTACTTC

D: .
V: TRBV7-2
J: TRBJ1-1
length: 13
size: .
CDR3: CASSIRDGTEAFF
DNA: TGTGCCAGCAGCATCCGGGACGGCACTGAAGCTTTCTTT

D: .
V: TRBV9
J: TRBJ2-1
length: 14
size: .
CDR3: CASSVSGAGNEQFF
DNA: TGTGCCAGCAGCGTATCGGGGGCTGGCAATGAGCAGTTCTTC

D: .
V: TRBV5-1
J: TRBJ1-1
length: 13
size: .
CDR3: CASSRRAGTEAFF
DNA: TGCGCCAGCAGCCGGAGGGCGGGCACTGAAGCTTTCTTT

D: .
V: TRBV6-5
J: TRBJ1-5
length: 14
size: .
CDR3: CASSMAGGSQPQHF
DNA: TGTGCCAGCAGCATGGCGGGGGGAAGTCAGCCCCAGCATTTT

D: .
V: TRBV5-4
J: TRBJ1-2
length: 13
size: .
CDR3: CASSLGGTGGYTF
DNA: TGTGCCAGCAGCTTGGGGGGGACGGGTGGCTACACCTTC

D: TRBD2
V: TRBV16
J: TRBJ2-4
length: 15
size: .
CDR3: CASSRGRAYGDIQYF
DNA: TGTGCCAGCAGCCGCGGGAGGGCATATGGGGACATTCAGTACTTC